What follows are 18 T cell receptor beta chains derived from one specimen sequenced in a study of patients and donors after allogeneic stem cell transplantation. TCRdb itself ran the RT-PCR reads through MiXCR, one entry per CDR3 protein. The sample lists about 960,000 distinct CDR3 sequences, approximately 19% occurring once. Specimen: blood, either unsorted or a sorted T cell fraction (not recorded which). The receptors were sampled from a human donor who was either an allogeneic HSCT recipient or a stem cell or donor lymphocyte infusion donor (not recorded which). It is not recorded whose cells these are; they may come from a transplant donor.

The chain employs TRBV3-1 and TRBJ2-5, with D tentatively TRBD1 or TRBD2 (5 bases each). Germline lookup yields CDR1 LGHDT and CDR2 YNNKEL (reference sequence). The CDR3 totals 14 residues. V was clipped by 3 bases and J by 5 bases, with 13 bases between them. The DNA for the CDR3 is TGTGCCAGCAGCCAGCAGTGGGGGAGCGAGACCCAGTACTTC. It is translated as CASSQQWGSETQYF.

This rearrangement joins TRBV29-1 to TRBJ2-5; tentatively, D is TRBD1 (5 bases). Trimming cost V 4 bases and J 7 bases, with 10 bases left between them. This CDR3 has 11 residues. Germline V gene sequence: CDR1 SQVTM, CDR2 ANQGSEA. In DNA form, the CDR3 reads TGCAGCGTTGTACAGGTAGCGACCCAGTACTTC. Translation: CSVVQVATQYF.

The chain uses TRBV5-1 and TRBJ1-1; 9 bases are shared with TRBD1. V trimming: 2 bases; J trimming: 8 bases; junction bases outside the gene matches: 7. CDR1 is SGHRS and CDR2 is YFSETQ in the germline V gene. The CDR3 runs 14 residues. CDR3 sequence: CASSFLRDRDEAFF. The DNA of the CDR3 is TGCGCCAGCAGCTTCCTTCGGGACAGGGACGAAGCTTTCTTT.

The chain joins TRBV9 to TRBJ2-7, with 7 nucleotides matching TRBD2. Trimming at V came to 0 bases and at J to 3 bases, leaving 12 bases not matched to a gene. CDR1 is SGDLS and CDR2 is YYNGEE in the germline V gene. The CDR3 runs 17 residues. CDR3 sequence: CASSVGPLSSGYYEQYF. CDR3 nucleotide sequence: TGTGCCAGCAGCGTAGGTCCCCTCTCTAGCGGCTACTACGAGCAGTACTTC.

The chain couples TRBV7-9 to TRBJ1-2; D perhaps matches TRBD1 (5 bases). The CDR3 sequence is 14 residues long. Trimming left V 6 bases short and J 7 bases short, with 18 bases between. Germline V CDR1 and CDR2: SEHNR, FQNEAQ (reference sequence). CDR3 nucleotide sequence: TGTGCCAGCAGACCAATAGACCAGGGTCTTGGCTACACCTTC. Its translation is CASRPIDQGLGYTF.

There are a few counts of this clonotype. The genes are TRBV20-1 and TRBJ2-7; 9 positions agree with TRBD2. The V and J ends lost 4 bases and 3 bases, in that order; junction bases with no gene match: 7. Germline V CDR1 and CDR2: DFQATT, SNEGSKA (reference sequence). This CDR3 contains 14 residues. CDR3: CSAKRTSALYEQYF. For the CDR3, the DNA is TGCAGTGCTAAGAGGACTAGCGCTCTCTACGAGCAGTACTTC.

This clonotype has more than one count but fewer than ten. The V gene is TRBV27, the J gene TRBJ1-1; D is unresolved. CDR3 size: 14 residues. Germline V CDR1 and CDR2: MNHEY, SMNVEV (reference sequence). The V end was cut by 2 bases, the J end by 7 bases, with 14 bases between. The CDR3 sequence: CASSLRGSRSEAFF. CDR3 DNA: TGTGCCAGCAGTTTACGGGGTAGCCGTAGTGAAGCTTTCTTT.

A few counts support this clonotype. This chain uses TRBV4-2 with TRBJ1-2; D is ambiguous. The CDR3 loop spans 16 amino acids. The germline V and J ends were trimmed by 0 bases and 5 bases, with 16 bases remaining between them. Germline CDR1 and CDR2: LGHNA and YNFKEQ. The CDR3 loop reads CASSQDPTGDRYGYTF. CDR3 DNA sequence: TGTGCCAGCAGCCAAGATCCGACGGGAGACCGTTATGGCTACACCTTC.

This clonotype has a handful of counts. This chain uses TRBV24-1 with TRBJ1-2; TRBD1 matches at 7 bases. Unmatched junction bases numbered 6, after V lost 7 bases and J lost 2 bases. Germline V CDR1 and CDR2: KGHDR, SFDVKD. This CDR3 is 14 amino acids long. The DNA for the CDR3 is TGTGCCACCAGGGCGACAGGGACCAACTATGGCTACACCTTC. Its translation: CATRATGTNYGYTF.

The V gene is TRBV9, the J gene TRBJ2-7; 7 bases align to TRBD2. CDR1 SGDLS and CDR2 YYNGEE come from the germline V gene. This CDR3 is 15 amino acids long. Trimming took 0 bases from V and 5 from J; bases not matched to a gene: 8. The CDR3 region is CASSVGGGEGDEQYF. The CDR3 nucleotides are TGTGCCAGCAGCGTAGGTGGAGGGGAGGGAGACGAGCAGTACTTC.

Ten or more counts support this clonotype. The chain recombines TRBV20-1 with TRBJ2-6; TRBD2 matches at 10 bases. CDR1 DFQATT and CDR2 SNEGSKA come from the germline V gene (reference sequence). CDR3 size: 19 residues. The J segment lost 2 bases and the V segment lost 3 bases, leaving 13 bases of the junction unmatched. The CDR3 region is CSASPLEAGGLPGANVLTF. Here the CDR3 DNA reads TGCAGTGCTAGCCCCCTGGAAGCGGGAGGGCTCCCTGGGGCCAACGTCCTGACTTTC.

The table lists this clonotype with many counts. The chain carries TRBV12-3 or TRBV12-4 and TRBJ1-2, with 7 nucleotides matching TRBD1. The CDR3 covers 15 residues. V was clipped by 7 bases and J by 0 bases; unmatched bases: 8. In nucleotides, the CDR3 is TGTGCCAGCACCCTCGGGACAGTATCTAACTATGGCTACACCTTC. Translating it yields CASTLGTVSNYGYTF.

A few counts support this clonotype. The gene calls are TRBV20-1 and TRBJ2-7, with 10 positions matching TRBD1. There are 14 residues in the CDR3. CDR1 DFQATT and CDR2 SNEGSKA come from the germline V gene (reference sequence). J lost 4 bases, V lost 5 bases, and 8 bases had no gene match. CDR3 loop: CSAPLGTGEYEQYF. CDR3 DNA sequence: TGCAGTGCTCCATTGGGGACAGGGGAATACGAGCAGTACTTC.

This clonotype was counted a few times. The chain couples TRBV7-6 to TRBJ2-7, with 10 bases that match TRBD2. This CDR3 has 19 residues. With 4 bases clipped from V and 1 base from J, the junction kept 16 bases outside the gene matches. Germline V gene sequence: CDR1 SGHVS, CDR2 FNYEAQ. The CDR3 is CASSSLPLAGEVGSYEQYF. The CDR3 DNA reads as TGTGCCAGCAGCTCCCTCCCCCTAGCGGGAGAAGTTGGGTCCTACGAGCAGTACTTC.

The chain has TRBV20-1 and TRBJ2-1, with a tentative D call TRBD1 (7 bases). Germline V CDR1 and CDR2: DFQATT, SNEGSKA (reference sequence). The CDR3 spans 14 residues. V gave up 4 bases and J gave up 2 bases, with 12 bases separating them. CDR3 amino acids: CSAIGGTAYNEQFF. DNA of the CDR3: TGCAGTGCTATCGGAGGGACAGCCTACAATGAGCAGTTCTTC.

The genes are TRBV3-1 and TRBJ1-1, with D possibly being TRBD1 (5 bases). The CDR3 consists of 15 residues. With 0 bases removed from V and 1 base from J, the gap between germline ends came to 9 bases. CDR1 and CDR2 (germline): LGHDT, YNNKEL (reference sequence). The DNA for the CDR3 is TGTGCCAGCAGCCAAGAGGGACTGAGGAACACTGAAGCTTTCTTT. Translating gives CASSQEGLRNTEAFF.

V is TRBV5-1 and J is TRBJ2-3; 7 positions agree with TRBD1. The CDR3 contains 15 residues. V shed 3 bases and J 4 bases; nucleotides not matched to a gene: 8. Germline CDR1 and CDR2: SGHRS and YFSETQ. CDR3 DNA: TGCGCCAGCAGCTCATCTGACAGGGCCCCAGATACGCAGTATTTT. It translates to CASSSSDRAPDTQYF.

The rearrangement links TRBV11-3 to TRBJ1-5; perhaps TRBD1 as D (5 bases). CDR3 length equals 16 residues. The germline CDR1 and CDR2 sequences are SGHNT and YENEEA. Trimming removed 5 bases from V and 7 bases from J, with 21 bases in between. This chain's CDR3 is CASSPRPDNAGQPQHF. The CDR3 DNA sequence: TGTGCCAGCAGCCCTAGACCGGACAACGCTGGGCAGCCCCAGCATTTT.